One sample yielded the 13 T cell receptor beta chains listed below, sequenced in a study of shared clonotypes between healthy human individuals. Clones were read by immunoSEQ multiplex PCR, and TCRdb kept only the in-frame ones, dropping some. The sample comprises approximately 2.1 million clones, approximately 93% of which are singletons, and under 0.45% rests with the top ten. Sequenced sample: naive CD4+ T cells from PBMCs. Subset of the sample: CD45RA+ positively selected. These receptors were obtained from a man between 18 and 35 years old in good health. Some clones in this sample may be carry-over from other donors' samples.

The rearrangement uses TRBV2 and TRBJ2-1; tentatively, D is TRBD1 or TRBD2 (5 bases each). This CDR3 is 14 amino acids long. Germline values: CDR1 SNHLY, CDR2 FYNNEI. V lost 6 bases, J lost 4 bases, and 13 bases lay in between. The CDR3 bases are TGTGCCAGCAGCCCTCGGGACCGATACAATGAGCAGTTCTTC. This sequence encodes CASSPRDRYNEQFF.

The CDR3 spells CASNPRRGANTEAFF. Here the CDR3 DNA reads TGTGCCAGCAACCCCAGACGAGGAGCAAACACTGAAGCTTTCTTT. The chain combines TRBV6-6 with TRBJ1-1; D remains ambiguous. CDR1 and CDR2 (germline): MNHNY, SVGAGI (reference sequence). V lost 7 bases to trimming and J lost 2 bases, with 17 bases between them. The CDR3 consists of 15 residues.

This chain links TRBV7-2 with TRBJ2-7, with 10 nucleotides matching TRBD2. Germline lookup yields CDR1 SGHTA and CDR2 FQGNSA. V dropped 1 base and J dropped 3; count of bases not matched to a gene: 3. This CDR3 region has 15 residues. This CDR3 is CASSLGTSGVYEQYF. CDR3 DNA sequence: TGTGCCAGCAGCTTAGGAACTAGCGGGGTCTACGAGCAGTACTTC.

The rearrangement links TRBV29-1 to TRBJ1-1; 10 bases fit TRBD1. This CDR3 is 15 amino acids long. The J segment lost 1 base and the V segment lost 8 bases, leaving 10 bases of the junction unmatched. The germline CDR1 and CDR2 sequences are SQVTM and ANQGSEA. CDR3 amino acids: CSHRDRGFSNTEAFF. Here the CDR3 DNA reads TGCAGCCACCGGGACAGGGGTTTTTCGAACACTGAAGCTTTCTTT.

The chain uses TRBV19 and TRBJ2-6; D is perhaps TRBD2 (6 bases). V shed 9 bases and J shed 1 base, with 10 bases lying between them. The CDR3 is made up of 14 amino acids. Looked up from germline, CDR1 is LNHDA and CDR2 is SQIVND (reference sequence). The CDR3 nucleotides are TGTGCCAGCCGTCGGGGGTCTGGGGCCAACGTCCTGACTTTC. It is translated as CASRRGSGANVLTF.

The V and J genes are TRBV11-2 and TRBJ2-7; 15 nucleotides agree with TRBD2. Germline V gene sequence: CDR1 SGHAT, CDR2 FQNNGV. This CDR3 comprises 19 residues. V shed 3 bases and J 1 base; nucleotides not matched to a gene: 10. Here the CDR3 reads CASSFRRTSGRAASYEQYF. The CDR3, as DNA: TGTGCCAGCAGCTTCCGCCGGACTAGCGGGAGGGCGGCATCCTACGAGCAGTACTTC.

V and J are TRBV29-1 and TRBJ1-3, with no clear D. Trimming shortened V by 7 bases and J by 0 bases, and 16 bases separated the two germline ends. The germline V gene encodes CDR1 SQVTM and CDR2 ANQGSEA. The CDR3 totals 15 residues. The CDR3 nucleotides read TGCAGCGCTCGCAGGACGGATTACTCTGGAAACACCATATATTTT. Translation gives CSARRTDYSGNTIYF.

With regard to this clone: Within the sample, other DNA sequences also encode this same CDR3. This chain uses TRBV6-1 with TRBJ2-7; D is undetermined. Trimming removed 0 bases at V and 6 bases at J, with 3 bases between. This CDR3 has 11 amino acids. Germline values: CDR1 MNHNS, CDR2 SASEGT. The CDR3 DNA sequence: TGTGCCAGCAGTGAAGCTGGCGAGCAGTACTTC. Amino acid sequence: CASSEAGEQYF.

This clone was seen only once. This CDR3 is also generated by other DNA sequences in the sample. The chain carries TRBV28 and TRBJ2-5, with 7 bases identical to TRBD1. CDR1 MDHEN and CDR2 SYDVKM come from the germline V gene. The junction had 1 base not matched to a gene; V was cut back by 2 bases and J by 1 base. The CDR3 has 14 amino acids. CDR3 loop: CASSLGQAQETQYF. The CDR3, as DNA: TGTGCCAGCAGTTTAGGACAGGCCCAAGAGACCCAGTACTTC.

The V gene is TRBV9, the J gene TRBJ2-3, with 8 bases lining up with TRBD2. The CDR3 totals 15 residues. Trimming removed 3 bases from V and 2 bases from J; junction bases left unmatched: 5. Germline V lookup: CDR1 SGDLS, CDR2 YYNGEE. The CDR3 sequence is CASSEASGYTDTQYF. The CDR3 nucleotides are TGTGCCAGCAGCGAGGCTAGCGGGTACACAGATACGCAGTATTTT.

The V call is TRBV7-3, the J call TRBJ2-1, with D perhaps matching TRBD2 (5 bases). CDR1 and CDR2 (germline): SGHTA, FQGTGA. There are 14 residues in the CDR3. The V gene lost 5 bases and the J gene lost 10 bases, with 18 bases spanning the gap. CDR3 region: CASSPHAGPLEQFF. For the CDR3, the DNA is TGTGCCAGCAGCCCCCACGCGGGCCCCTTAGAGCAGTTCTTC.

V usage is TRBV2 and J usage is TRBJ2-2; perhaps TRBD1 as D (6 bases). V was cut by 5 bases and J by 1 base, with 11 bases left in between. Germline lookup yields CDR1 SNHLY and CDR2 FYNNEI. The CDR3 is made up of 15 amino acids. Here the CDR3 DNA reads TGTGCCAGCAGTTCCGGGACACAGAACACCGGGGAGCTGTTTTTT. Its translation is CASSSGTQNTGELFF.

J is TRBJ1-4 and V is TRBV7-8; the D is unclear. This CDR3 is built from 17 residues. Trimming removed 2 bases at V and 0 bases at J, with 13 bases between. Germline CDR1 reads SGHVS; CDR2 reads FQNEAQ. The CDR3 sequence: CASSLTSPAATNEKLFF. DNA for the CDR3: TGTGCCAGCAGCTTAACCAGTCCCGCGGCAACTAATGAAAAACTGTTTTTT.